The clone carrying this T cell receptor beta chain was seen only a few times. This CDR3 has 15 residues. The trim removed 7 bases at V and 5 bases at J, leaving 11 bases unmatched. Germline CDR1 is MNHNS and CDR2 is SASEGT. These data come from a study of T-cell reconstitution after alpha-beta-depleted transplantation in children. During its preparation, the TCRbeta library received unique molecular identifiers. TCRdb processed the PCR reads anew with MiXCR; each CDR3 protein has one entry. The top ten clones hold less than 5% of a sample with about 610,000 distinct CDR3 sequences, 10% of them seen once.

The starting material was PBMCs from the stem cell graft donor, obtained from the stem cell graft. The V call is TRBV6-1, the J call TRBJ1-3; 7 bases line up with TRBD1. This clonotype was obtained from a human donor who donated a stem cell graft to a child with acute myeloid leukemia. The CDR3 region has the DNA TGTGCCAGCACCCCAGGGGGTCAGCGTCGAAACACCATATATTTT. Translation: CASTPGGQRRNTIYF.